This is a list of T cell receptor beta chains from one sample in a study of regulatory T cells in long-lasting Graves disease. TCRdb reanalysed the multiplex PCR reads using MiXCR and keeps one entry per CDR3 protein. The table shows some 250,000 distinct CDR3 sequences, with around 16% occurring only once. Sequences were derived from peripheral blood mononuclear cells (PBMCs), sampled at new diagnosis, from a patient treated with antithyroid drugs. The origin of the receptors is a female donor with Graves disease. Each CDR3 is given with its conserved first and last residue. D genes are given only for firm matches. Not all rows give a size; the values are once, few, many and, for expanded clones, a class.

>TRBV3-1|-|TRBJ2-1|many
TGTGCCAGCAGCCAATTAGTTTCGGAGCAGTTCTTC
CASSQLVSEQFF
>TRBV7-2|-|TRBJ2-3|many
TGTGCCAGCAGCTTAAGGACTCTCCAACACTTC
CASSLRTLQHF
>TRBV12-3/TRBV12-4|TRBD2|TRBJ2-1|many
TGTGCCAGCAGTTTGGAGCGGGGGGATGAGCAGTTCTTC
CASSLERGDEQFF
>TRBV28|-|TRBJ1-4|many
TGTGCCAGCAGTTTACCGGGCAGCAGGCTGTTTTTT
CASSLPGSRLFF
>TRBV24-1|-|TRBJ1-1|many
TGTGCCACCAGTGATGGGGGAGGCGCTGAAGCTTTCTTT
CATSDGGGAEAFF
>TRBV6-2/TRBV6-3|-|TRBJ2-5|many
TGTGCCAGCAGTTACCTCGCAGAGACCCAGTACTTC
CASSYLAETQYF
>TRBV18|TRBD1|TRBJ1-2|many
TGTGCCAGCTTACTGGGACAGGGGTCTAACTATGGCTACACCTTC
CASLLGQGSNYGYTF
>TRBV14|TRBD2|TRBJ2-1|-
TGTGCCAGCAGCCATGGCGCGGGAGCTTACAATGAGCAGTTCTTC
CASSHGAGAYNEQFF
>TRBV7-7|-|TRBJ2-1|few
TGTGCTAGCAGCTTAGGGAAGAGGTATAACAATGAGCAGTTCTTC
CASSLGKRYNNEQFF
>TRBV12-3/TRBV12-4|-|TRBJ2-7|-
TGTGCCAGCAGCCAACTCTACGAGCAGTACTTC
CASSQLYEQYF
>TRBV7-8|-|TRBJ1-2|many
TGTGCCAGCAGCTTCAGGATGAACTATGGCTACACCTTC
CASSFRMNYGYTF
>TRBV7-9|-|TRBJ2-7|many
TGTGCCAGCAGCTTAGCGCTCGGGGGAATCGAGTACTTC
CASSLALGGIEYF
>TRBV12-3/TRBV12-4|TRBD2|TRBJ2-5|many
TGTGCCAGCACCGGGACTAGCGGACAAGAGACCCAGTACTTC
CASTGTSGQETQYF
>TRBV11-2|-|TRBJ2-1|-
TGTGCCAGCAGCTTGCTCGTCGCGGCGGTATACAATGAGCAGTTCTTC
CASSLLVAAVYNEQFF
>TRBV28|TRBD2|TRBJ2-1|many
TGTGCCAGCAGACCGCCGGGACTAACGAATGAGCAGTTCTTC
CASRPPGLTNEQFF
>TRBV2|TRBD2|TRBJ2-7|-
TGTGCCAGCAGAAGAACTAGCGGGAGGGCCCCCTACGAGCAGTACTTC
CASRRTSGRAPYEQYF
>TRBV11-3|-|TRBJ2-1|many
TGTGCCAGCAGCTTAGGGTACAATGAGCAGTTCTTC
CASSLGYNEQFF
>TRBV11-2|TRBD1|TRBJ1-1|-
TGTGCCAGCAGCTTAGGGACAGGGGGAGGCAACACTGAAGCTTTCTTT
CASSLGTGGGNTEAFF
>TRBV7-6|-|TRBJ1-3|-
TGTGCCAGCAGCCCGGGGGGGCGGACCTCTGGAAACACCATATATTTT
CASSPGGRTSGNTIYF
>TRBV6-1|-|TRBJ2-4|many
TGTGCCAAGGGCCTAGAGGTCAAAAACATTCAGTACTTC
CAKGLEVKNIQYF
>TRBV3-1|-|TRBJ2-2|few
TGTGCCAGCAGCCAAAGGGCAGGAACCGGGGAGCTGTTTTTT
CASSQRAGTGELFF
>TRBV7-6|-|TRBJ2-3|many
TGTGCCAGCAGCTTAGATCCAGCGGGCAGCACAGATACGCAGTATTTT
CASSLDPAGSTDTQYF
>TRBV6-1|-|TRBJ2-2|many
TGTGCCAGCAGTCATCCCAACACCGGGGAGCTGTTTTTT
CASSHPNTGELFF
>TRBV6-2/TRBV6-3|TRBD2|TRBJ2-7|many
TGTGCCAGCTATTCCAGCGGGAACTCCTACGAGCAGTACTTC
CASYSSGNSYEQYF
>TRBV3-1|-|TRBJ1-6|many
TGTGCCAGCAGCCTTTCCGGGAGGAGGTCACCCCTCCACTTT
CASSLSGRRSPLHF
>TRBV7-2|-|TRBJ1-1|many
TGTGCCAGCAGCAATCTCATGAACACTGAAGCTTTCTTT
CASSNLMNTEAFF
>TRBV4-3|TRBD2|TRBJ2-4|-
TGCGCCAGCAGCCCGCAGGGAGGGGCTTTTAACATTCAGTACTTC
CASSPQGGAFNIQYF
>TRBV6-5|TRBD1|TRBJ1-1|many
TGTGCCAGCAGTTACTCAGGGACAGTGAACACTGAAGCTTTCTTT
CASSYSGTVNTEAFF